These 15 T cell receptor beta chains share one sample of origin, sequenced in a study of blood T cell repertoires in COVID-19. Using immunoSEQ multiplex PCR, the repertoire was profiled, and TCRdb retains in-frame clones only, with some absent. The repertoire holds more than 100,000 clones, about 89% seen once, with less than 20% in the top ten. Sequencing was done on a sample of peripheral blood. Source of these receptors: a middle-aged man with active or convalescent COVID-19.

This chain joins TRBV29-1 and TRBJ2-5, with D possibly matching TRBD2 (7 bases). CDR1 is SQVTM, CDR2 ANQGSEA, per germline. V lost 5 bases and J 1 base, leaving 14 bases between the germline ends. The length of the CDR3 is 14 residues. Written as DNA, the CDR3 is TGCAGCGTTAGGGGGGGCCTTGGCCAAGAGACCCAGTACTTC. It encodes CSVRGGLGQETQYF. Together with reference TRBV29-1 and TRBJ2-5, the CDR3 gives the full variable domain: SAVISQKPSRDICQRGTSLTIQCQVDSQVTMMFWYRQQPGQSLTLIATANQGSEATYESGFVIDKFPISRPNLTFSTLTVSNMSPEDSSIYLCSVRGGLGQETQYFGPGTRLLVL.

CDR3 loop: CAISELTGEKLFF. CDR3 DNA sequence: TGTGCCATCAGTGAGTTAACAGGGGAAAAACTGTTTTTT. The rearrangement links TRBV10-3 to TRBJ1-4; a possible D gene is TRBD1 (6 bases). This CDR3 is built from 13 residues. V was pared by 1 base and J by 8 bases, with 8 bases between. Germline assignment: CDR1 ENHRY and CDR2 SYGVKD.

This clone showed up just a few times. V usage is TRBV7-8 and J usage is TRBJ1-6; possible D gene TRBD1, 5 bases. Trimming removed 1 base from V and 6 bases from J, with 13 bases in between. The CDR3 runs to 16 residues. CDR1 and CDR2 from the germline V gene are SGHVS and FQNEAQ. DNA of the CDR3: TGTGCCAGCAGCTTAGTTGCAGGGTCGCGTAATTCACCCCTCCACTTT. Translated: CASSLVAGSRNSPLHF. Variable domain in full (rest from reference TRBV7-8 and TRBJ1-6): GAGVSQSPRYKVAKRGQDVALRCDPISGHVSLFWYQQALGQGPEFLTYFQNEAQLDKSGLPSDRFFAERPEGSVSTLKIQRTQQEDSAVYLCASSLVAGSRNSPLHFGNGTRLTVT.

The chain employs TRBV7-2 and TRBJ2-1; TRBD2 matches at 15 bases. The CDR3 is made up of 16 amino acids. Germline V CDR1 and CDR2: SGHTA, FQGNSA. V was pared by 5 bases and J by 5 bases, with 4 bases of the junction left unmatched. CDR3 DNA sequence: TGTGCCAGCAGCCCCCGGACTAGCGGGAGGGACAATGAGCAGTTCTTC. Protein: CASSPRTSGRDNEQFF.

The V call is TRBV5-6, the J call TRBJ1-2; D may be TRBD1 (5 bases). The CDR3 sequence is 13 residues long. Trimming left V 5 bases short and J 4 bases short, with 12 bases between. CDR1 and CDR2 from the germline V gene are SGHDT and YYEEEE. The CDR3 region has the DNA TGTGCCAGCAGTAGTCAGGGAACCTATGGCTACACCTTC. Its protein is CASSSQGTYGYTF.

The chain joins TRBV6-5 to TRBJ2-7; tentatively, D is TRBD2 (7 bases). Trimming cost V 7 bases and J 3 bases, with 13 bases left between them. The CDR3 is 13 amino acids. CDR1 and CDR2 (germline): MNHEY, SVGAGI. The DNA for the CDR3 is TGTGCCAGCACAGAGGGGGGGGGCTACGAGCAGTACTTC. Translated: CASTEGGGYEQYF.

This rearrangement joins TRBV6-6 to TRBJ2-7, with TRBD2 matching 7 bases. The CDR3 loop spans 14 amino acids. J was trimmed by 2 bases and V by 2 bases; bases with no gene match: 3. Germline V gene sequence: CDR1 MNHNY, CDR2 SVGAGI (reference sequence). DNA of the CDR3: TGTGCCAGCAGTTACGAGCGGGGAACCTACGAGCAGTACTTC. Its translation: CASSYERGTYEQYF.

The CDR3 sequence is CASSLGFRDRGINTEAFF. As DNA, the CDR3 is TGCGCCAGCAGCTTGGGCTTCCGGGACAGGGGAATAAACACTGAAGCTTTCTTT. The chain is built from TRBV5-1 and TRBJ1-1; 10 bases are a match to TRBD1. The CDR3 is 18 amino acids. Trimming removed 0 bases from V and 2 bases from J; junction bases left unmatched: 10. Per the germline V gene, CDR1 is SGHRS and CDR2 is YFSETQ.

The chain is built from TRBV19 and TRBJ2-3, with D perhaps TRBD2 (5 bases). CDR1 and CDR2 from the germline V gene are LNHDA and SQIVND (reference sequence). The V and J ends lost 3 bases and 8 bases respectively, with 21 bases between them. The CDR3 extends over 16 amino acids. The CDR3: CASSILVMEVGGTQYF. The CDR3 DNA is TGTGCCAGTAGTATCCTAGTTATGGAGGTAGGAGGTACGCAGTATTTT.

The gene calls are TRBV11-3 and TRBJ2-3, with 12 bases lining up with TRBD2. CDR3 length equals 17 residues. Trimming took 5 bases from V and 0 from J; bases not matched to a gene: 6. Germline V gives CDR1 SGHNT, CDR2 YENEEA. The CDR3 DNA reads TGTGCCAGCAGCAAGCGACTAGCGGGGGATAGCACAGATACGCAGTATTTT. Protein product: CASSKRLAGDSTDTQYF.

The genes are TRBV18 and TRBJ2-7; D possibly corresponds to TRBD1 (6 bases). Germline V CDR1 and CDR2: KGHSH, LQKENI. The V end was cut by 6 bases, the J end by 2 bases, with 20 bases between. CDR3 length: 16 amino acids. CDR3 amino acids: CASSRGPLRTAYEQYF. CDR3 nucleotide sequence: TGTGCCAGCTCTCGAGGGCCCCTGCGGACAGCCTACGAGCAGTACTTC.

The chain uses TRBV12-3 or TRBV12-4 and TRBJ1-5, with 7 positions matching TRBD1. This CDR3 is 13 amino acids long. The V gene end was trimmed by 5 bases and the J gene end by 6 bases; junction bases not matched to a gene: 4. CDR3 amino acids: CASSTTGTQPQHF. The CDR3 DNA reads as TGTGCCAGCAGTACGACAGGGACTCAGCCCCAGCATTTT.

The CDR3 is CASSSYSHLQYF. For the CDR3, the DNA is TGTGCCAGCAGCTCCTACAGCCATCTTCAGTATTTT. The chain links TRBV7-2 to TRBJ2-3; D is unclear. The germline CDR1 and CDR2 sequences are SGHTA and FQGNSA. There are 12 residues in the CDR3. V lost 4 bases, J lost 12 bases, and 14 bases lay in between.

This chain connects TRBV5-4 to TRBJ2-2; a weak D match, TRBD1 (6 bases). Per the germline V gene, CDR1 is SGHNT and CDR2 is YYREEE (reference sequence). This CDR3 has 15 amino acids. Trimming took 0 bases from V and 7 from J, leaving 13 bases between them. CDR3 DNA sequence: TGTGCCAGCAGCTTGGTCCAGGGGCCGGTCGGGGAGCTGTTTTTT. Encoded protein: CASSLVQGPVGELFF.

V gene TRBV12-3 or TRBV12-4 combines with J gene TRBJ1-2; D gene uncertain. CDR3 length equals 13 residues. V lost 8 bases to trimming and J lost 4 bases, with 14 bases between them. This CDR3 reads CASAWNSGYGYTF. In DNA form, the CDR3 reads TGTGCCAGCGCGTGGAATTCGGGCTATGGCTACACCTTC.